Below, one T cell receptor (beta chain) is given with its context. A sample-barcoded 5' primer and a J-beta primer mix were used in a second PCR of roughly 6 to 11 cycles. TCRdb re-derived calls from the 5' RACE reads in MiXCR, one entry per CDR3 protein. The sample consists of about 1.8 million distinct CDR3 sequences, roughly 50% of them appearing once. This entry is derived from a study of blood T cells in healthy people across ages. Germline V gives CDR1 DFQATT, CDR2 SNEGSKA (reference sequence). V was pared by 1 base and J by 0 bases, with 12 bases between. The CDR3 extends over 15 amino acids. This chain joins TRBV20-1 and TRBJ2-5, with D possibly matching TRBD1 (5 bases). The clonotype comes from a woman aged 40 to 50 in good health. The specimen sequenced was blood. The CDR3 sequence is CSARGVGLNQETQYF. The CDR3 coding sequence is TGCAGTGCTAGAGGGGTGGGGCTAAACCAAGAGACCCAGTACTTC.